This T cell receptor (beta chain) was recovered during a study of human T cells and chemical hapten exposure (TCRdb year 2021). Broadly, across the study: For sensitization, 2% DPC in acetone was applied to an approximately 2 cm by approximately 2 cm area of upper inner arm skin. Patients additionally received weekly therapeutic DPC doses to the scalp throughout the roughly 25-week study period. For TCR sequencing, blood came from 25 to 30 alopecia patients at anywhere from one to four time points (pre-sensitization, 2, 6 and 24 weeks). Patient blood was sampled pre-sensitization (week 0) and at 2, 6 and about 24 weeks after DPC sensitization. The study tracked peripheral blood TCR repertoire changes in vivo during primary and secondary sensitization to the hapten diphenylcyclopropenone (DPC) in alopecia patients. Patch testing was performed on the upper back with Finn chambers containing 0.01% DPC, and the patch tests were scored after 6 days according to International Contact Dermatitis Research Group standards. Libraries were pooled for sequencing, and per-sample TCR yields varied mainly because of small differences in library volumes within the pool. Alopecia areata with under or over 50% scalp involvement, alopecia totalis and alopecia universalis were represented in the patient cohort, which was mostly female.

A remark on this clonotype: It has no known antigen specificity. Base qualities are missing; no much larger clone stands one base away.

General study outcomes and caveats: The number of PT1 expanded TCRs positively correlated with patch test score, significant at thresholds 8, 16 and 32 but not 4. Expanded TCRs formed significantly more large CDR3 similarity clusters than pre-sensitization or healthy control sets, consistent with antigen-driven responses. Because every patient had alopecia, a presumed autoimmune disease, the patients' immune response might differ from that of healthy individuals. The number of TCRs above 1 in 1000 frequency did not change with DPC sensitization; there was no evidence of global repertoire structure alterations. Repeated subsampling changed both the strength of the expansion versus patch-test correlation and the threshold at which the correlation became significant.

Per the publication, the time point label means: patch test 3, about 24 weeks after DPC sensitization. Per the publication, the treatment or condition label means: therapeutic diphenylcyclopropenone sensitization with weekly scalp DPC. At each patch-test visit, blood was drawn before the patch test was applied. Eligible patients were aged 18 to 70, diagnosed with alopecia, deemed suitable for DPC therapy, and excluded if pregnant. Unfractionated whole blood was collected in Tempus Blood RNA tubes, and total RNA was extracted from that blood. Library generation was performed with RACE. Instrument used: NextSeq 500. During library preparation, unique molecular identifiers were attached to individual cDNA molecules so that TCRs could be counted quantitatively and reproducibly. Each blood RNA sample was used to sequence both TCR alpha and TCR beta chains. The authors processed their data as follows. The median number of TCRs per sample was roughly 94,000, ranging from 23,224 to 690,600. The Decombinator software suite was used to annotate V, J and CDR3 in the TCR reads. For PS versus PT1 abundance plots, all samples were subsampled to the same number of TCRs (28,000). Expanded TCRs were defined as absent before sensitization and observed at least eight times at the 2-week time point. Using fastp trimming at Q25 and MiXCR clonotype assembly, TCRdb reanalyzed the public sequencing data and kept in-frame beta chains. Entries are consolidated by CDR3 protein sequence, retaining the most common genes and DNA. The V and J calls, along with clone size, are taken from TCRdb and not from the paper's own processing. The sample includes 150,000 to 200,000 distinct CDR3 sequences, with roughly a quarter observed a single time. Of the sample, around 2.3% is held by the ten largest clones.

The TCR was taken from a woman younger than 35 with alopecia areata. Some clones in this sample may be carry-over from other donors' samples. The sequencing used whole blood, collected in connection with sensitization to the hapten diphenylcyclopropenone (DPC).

Here is the DNA: TGTGCCAGCAGTTATAATAGGGGAGGGACCGGGGAGCTGTTTTTT. This translates into CASSYNRGGTGELFF. The sequence is built from TRBV6-5 and TRBJ2-2; a stretch of 7 junction bases matches TRBD2. The germline V end is reduced by 3 bases and the J end by 5 bases; junction bases left unmatched: 6. Taken from the germline V gene, the CDR1 and CDR2 loops are MNHEY and SVGAGI. Reading from cysteine to phenylalanine, the CDR3 counts 15 amino acids. CDR3 DNA is the only sequence kept; it has 45 bases, read in frame from the first base.